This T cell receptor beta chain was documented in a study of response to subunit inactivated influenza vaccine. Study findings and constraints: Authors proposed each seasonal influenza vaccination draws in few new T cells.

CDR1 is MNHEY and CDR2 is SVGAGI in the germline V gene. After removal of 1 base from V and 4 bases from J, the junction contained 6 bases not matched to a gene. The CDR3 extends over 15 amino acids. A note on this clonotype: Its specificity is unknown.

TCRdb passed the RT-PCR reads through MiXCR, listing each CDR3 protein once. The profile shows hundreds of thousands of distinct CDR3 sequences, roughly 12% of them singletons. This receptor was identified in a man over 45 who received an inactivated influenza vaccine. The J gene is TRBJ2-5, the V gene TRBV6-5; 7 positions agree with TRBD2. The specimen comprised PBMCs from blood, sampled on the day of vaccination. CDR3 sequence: CASSYFAGVPETQYF. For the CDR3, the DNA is TGTGCCAGCAGTTACTTTGCGGGAGTGCCAGAGACCCAGTACTTC.